The source of this T cell receptor beta chain is a study of blood T cells in healthy people across ages. CDR3 length: 18 amino acids. CDR1 and CDR2 (germline): MGHRA, YSYEKL. V gave up 1 base and J gave up 1 base; unmatched junction bases: 7. A second PCR, run for 7 to 11 cycles, used a sample-barcoded 5' primer plus a J-beta primer mix. TCRdb ran MiXCR on the 5' RACE reads and lists one entry per CDR3 protein. The table has about 720,000 distinct CDR3 sequences, around 25% seen once. This sample was also put to use in a study of T cells of mothers and their children. That source reports: Per mother, over 9.5 million TCR beta CDR3 reads were obtained; per child, approximately 3 million. Nobody spotted any persistent microchimeric T cell clones.

The receptor's source is a boy aged 5-17 years in good health. Sequencing input: blood. The chain employs TRBV4-1 and TRBJ2-1; 10 nucleotides align to TRBD1. The CDR3 spells CASSQVHSGQGSYNEQFF. Written as DNA, the CDR3 is TGCGCCAGCAGCCAAGTACACTCGGGACAGGGGTCCTACAATGAGCAGTTCTTC.